This TCR beta chain was observed in a study of blood T cells in healthy people across ages. Across the study: About one barcoded beta molecule per two T cells was captured by template switching.

Study results and caveats: Age showed a roughly linear inverse relationship with TCR beta diversity per million T cells.

The CDR3 runs to 15 residues. The V and J ends lost 0 bases and 4 bases respectively, with 12 bases between them. CDR1 is MNHEY and CDR2 is SVGAGI in the germline V gene. A word on this clonotype: What it recognizes is unknown.

Donation came from healthy Caucasian individuals in Russia who were aged roughly 6 to 95. The use of a sample-barcoded 5' primer and a J-beta primer mix characterized a second PCR of roughly 7 to 11 cycles. Individual samples furnished no less than 2.5 million CDR3-containing paired-end reads apiece. A single record per CDR3 protein comes from TCRdb applying MiXCR to the 5' RACE reads. The sample records 1.5 million or so distinct CDR3 sequences, roughly 40% being singletons. Sample: blood. The clonotype comes from a woman under 30 in good health. The chain couples TRBV6-5 to TRBJ1-2, with no clear D. CDR3 protein: CASSYSPKGLYGYTF. CDR3 nucleotides: TGTGCCAGCAGTTACTCCCCTAAGGGTCTCTATGGCTACACCTTC.